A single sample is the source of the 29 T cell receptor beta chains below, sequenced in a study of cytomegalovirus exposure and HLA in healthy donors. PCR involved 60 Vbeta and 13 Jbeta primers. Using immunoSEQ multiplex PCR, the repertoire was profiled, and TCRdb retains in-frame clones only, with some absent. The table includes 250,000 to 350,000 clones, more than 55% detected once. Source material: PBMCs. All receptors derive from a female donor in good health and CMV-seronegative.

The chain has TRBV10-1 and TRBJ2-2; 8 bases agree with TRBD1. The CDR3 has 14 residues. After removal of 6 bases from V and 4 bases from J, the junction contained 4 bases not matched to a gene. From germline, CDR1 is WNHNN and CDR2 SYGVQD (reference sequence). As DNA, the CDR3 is TGCGCCAGCAGGGTGGACAGGGCCACCGGGGAGCTGTTTTTT. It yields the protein CASRVDRATGELFF.

The CDR3, as DNA: TGCGCCAGCAGCTTGCCTCTCGGGACAGGGGGATCAGGTGGTGGAAACACCATATATTTT. Its protein product is CASSLPLGTGGSGGGNTIYF. The chain is built from TRBV5-1 and TRBJ1-3; TRBD1 agrees at 11 bases. The CDR3 spans 20 residues. Looked up from germline, CDR1 is SGHRS and CDR2 is YFSETQ. The V segment lost 1 base and the J segment 3 bases; nucleotides outside the gene matches: 15.

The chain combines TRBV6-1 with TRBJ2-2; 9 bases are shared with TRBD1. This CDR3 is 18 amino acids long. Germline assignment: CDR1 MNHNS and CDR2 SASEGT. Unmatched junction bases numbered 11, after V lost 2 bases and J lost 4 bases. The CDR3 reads CASSESLPGTGFTGELFF. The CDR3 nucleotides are TGTGCCAGCAGTGAAAGCTTACCCGGGACAGGGTTCACCGGGGAGCTGTTTTTT.

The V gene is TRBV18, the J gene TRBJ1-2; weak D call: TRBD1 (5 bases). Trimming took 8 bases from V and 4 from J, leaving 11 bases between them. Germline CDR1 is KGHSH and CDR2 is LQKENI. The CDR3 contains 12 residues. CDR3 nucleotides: TGTGCCAGCCCCACCAGGGCCTATGGCTACACCTTC. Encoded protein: CASPTRAYGYTF.

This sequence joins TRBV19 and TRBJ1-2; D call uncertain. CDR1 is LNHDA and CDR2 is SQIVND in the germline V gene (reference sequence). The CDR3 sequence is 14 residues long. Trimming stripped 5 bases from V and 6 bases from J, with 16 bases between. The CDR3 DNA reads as TGTGCCAGTAGTCCTTGGGAGGGAAGTCATGGCTACACCTTC. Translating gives CASSPWEGSHGYTF.

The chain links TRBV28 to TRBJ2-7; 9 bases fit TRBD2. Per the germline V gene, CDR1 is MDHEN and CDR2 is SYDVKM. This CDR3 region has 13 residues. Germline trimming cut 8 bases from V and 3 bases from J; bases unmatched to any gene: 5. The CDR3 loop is CASQAGGHYEQYF. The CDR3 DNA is TGTGCCAGCCAAGCGGGGGGCCACTACGAGCAGTACTTC. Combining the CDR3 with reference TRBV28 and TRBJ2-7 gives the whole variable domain DVKVTQSSRYLVKRTGEKVFLECVQDMDHENMFWYRQDPGLGLRLIYFSYDVKMKEKGDIPEGYSVSREKKERFSLILESASTNQTSMYLCASQAGGHYEQYFGPGTRLTVT.

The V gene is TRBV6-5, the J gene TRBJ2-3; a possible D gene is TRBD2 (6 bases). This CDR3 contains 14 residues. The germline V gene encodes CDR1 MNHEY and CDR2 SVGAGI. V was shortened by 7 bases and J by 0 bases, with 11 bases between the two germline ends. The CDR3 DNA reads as TGTGCCAGCACTCGGGGAGGAAGCACAGATACGCAGTATTTT. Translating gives CASTRGGSTDTQYF.

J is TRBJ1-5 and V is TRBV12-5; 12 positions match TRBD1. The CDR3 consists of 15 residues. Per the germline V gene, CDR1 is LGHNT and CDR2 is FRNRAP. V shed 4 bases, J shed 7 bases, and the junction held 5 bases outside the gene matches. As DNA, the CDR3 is TGTGCTAGTGGTTCGGGACAGGGGGCAGCCCAGCCCCAGCATTTT. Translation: CASGSGQGAAQPQHF. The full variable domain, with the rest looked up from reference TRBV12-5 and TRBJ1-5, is DARVTQTPRHKVTEMGQEVTMRCQPILGHNTVFWYRQTMMQGLELLAYFRNRAPLDDSGMPKDRFSAEMPDATLATLKIQPSEPRDSAVYFCASGSGQGAAQPQHFGDGTRLSIL.

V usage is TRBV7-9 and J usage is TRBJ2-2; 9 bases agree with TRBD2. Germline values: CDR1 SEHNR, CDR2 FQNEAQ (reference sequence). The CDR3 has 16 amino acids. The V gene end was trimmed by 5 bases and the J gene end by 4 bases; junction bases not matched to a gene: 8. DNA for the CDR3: TGTGCCAGCAGCGGGGTAGCGGGAGTGAGCACCGGGGAGCTGTTTTTT. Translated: CASSGVAGVSTGELFF. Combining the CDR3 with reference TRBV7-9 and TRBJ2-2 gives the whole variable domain DTGVSQNPRHKITKRGQNVTFRCDPISEHNRLYWYRQTLGQGPEFLTYFQNEAQLEKSRLLSDRFSAERPKGSFSTLEIQRTEQGDSAMYLCASSGVAGVSTGELFFGEGSRLTVL.

The CDR3 coding sequence is TGTGCCAGCATAAGGGGTAGCGGGAGATCGGAGACCCAGTACTTC. It is translated as CASIRGSGRSETQYF. The rearrangement uses TRBV11-2 and TRBJ2-5, with 9 bases identical to TRBD2. V was clipped by 7 bases and J by 5 bases; unmatched bases: 11. This CDR3 has 15 residues. The V gene's germline CDR1 is SGHAT and CDR2 FQNNGV.

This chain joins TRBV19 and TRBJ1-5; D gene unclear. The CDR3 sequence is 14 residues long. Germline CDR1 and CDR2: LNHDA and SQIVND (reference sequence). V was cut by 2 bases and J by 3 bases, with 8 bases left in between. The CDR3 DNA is TGTGCCAGTAGTATAACGCTACTCAATCAGCCCCAGCATTTT. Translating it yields CASSITLLNQPQHF.

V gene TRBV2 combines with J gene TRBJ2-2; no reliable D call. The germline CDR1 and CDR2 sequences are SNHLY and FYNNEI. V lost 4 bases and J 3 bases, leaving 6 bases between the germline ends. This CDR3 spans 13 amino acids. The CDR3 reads CASSGGDTGELFF. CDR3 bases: TGTGCCAGCAGTGGCGGAGACACCGGGGAGCTGTTTTTT.

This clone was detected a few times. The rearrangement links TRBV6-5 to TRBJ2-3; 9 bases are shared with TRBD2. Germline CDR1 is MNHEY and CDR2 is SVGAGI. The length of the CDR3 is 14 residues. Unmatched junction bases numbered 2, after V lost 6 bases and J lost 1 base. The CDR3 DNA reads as TGTGCCAGCAGACTAGCGGGCGGCACAGATACGCAGTATTTT. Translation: CASRLAGGTDTQYF.

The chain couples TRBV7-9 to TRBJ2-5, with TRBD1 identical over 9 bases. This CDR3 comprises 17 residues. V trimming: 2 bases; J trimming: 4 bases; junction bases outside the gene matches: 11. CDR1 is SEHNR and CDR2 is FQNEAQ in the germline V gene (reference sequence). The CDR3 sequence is CASSLSRQGVFRETQYF. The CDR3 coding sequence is TGTGCCAGCAGCTTATCGAGACAGGGGGTTTTTAGAGAGACCCAGTACTTC.

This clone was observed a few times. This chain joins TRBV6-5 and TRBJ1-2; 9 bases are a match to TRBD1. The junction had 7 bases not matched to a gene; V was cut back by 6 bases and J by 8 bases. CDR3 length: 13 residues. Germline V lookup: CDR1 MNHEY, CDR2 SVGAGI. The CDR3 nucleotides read TGTGCCAGCAGCTCGGACAGGGGAGGGGGCTACACCTTC. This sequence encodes CASSSDRGGGYTF.

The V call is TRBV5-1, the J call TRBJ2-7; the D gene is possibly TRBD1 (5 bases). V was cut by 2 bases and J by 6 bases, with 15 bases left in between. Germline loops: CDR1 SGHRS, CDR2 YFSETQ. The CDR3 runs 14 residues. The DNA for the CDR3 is TGCGCCAGCAGCTTATCTCAGGGTAATTCCGAGCAGTACTTC. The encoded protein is CASSLSQGNSEQYF.

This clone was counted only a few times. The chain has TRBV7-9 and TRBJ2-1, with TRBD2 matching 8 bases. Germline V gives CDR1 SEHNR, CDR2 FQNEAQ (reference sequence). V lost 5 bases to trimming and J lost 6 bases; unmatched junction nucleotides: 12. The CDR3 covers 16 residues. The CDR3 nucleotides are TGTGCCAGCAGCCCATACAACCTAGCGGGCCTCAATGAGCAGTTCTTC. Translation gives CASSPYNLAGLNEQFF.

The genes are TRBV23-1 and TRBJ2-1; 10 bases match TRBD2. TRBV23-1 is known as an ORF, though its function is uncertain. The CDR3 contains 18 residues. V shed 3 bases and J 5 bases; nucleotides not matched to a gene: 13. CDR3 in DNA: TGCGCCAGCAGTCAGGAGCGAACCGGGACTAGCGACAACAATGAGCAGTTCTTC. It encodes CASSQERTGTSDNNEQFF.

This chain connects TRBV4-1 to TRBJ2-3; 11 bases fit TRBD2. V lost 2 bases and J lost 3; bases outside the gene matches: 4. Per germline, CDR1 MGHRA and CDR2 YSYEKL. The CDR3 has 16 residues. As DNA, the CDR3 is TGCGCCAGCAGCCAAAGGCTAGCGGGAGGTACAGATACGCAGTATTTT. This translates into CASSQRLAGGTDTQYF.

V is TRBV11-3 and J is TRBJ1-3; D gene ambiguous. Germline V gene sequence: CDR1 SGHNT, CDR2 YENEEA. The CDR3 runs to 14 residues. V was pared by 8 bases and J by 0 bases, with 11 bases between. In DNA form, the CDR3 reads TGTGCCAGCTCACTCGGGAGCTCTGGAAACACCATATATTTT. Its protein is CASSLGSSGNTIYF.

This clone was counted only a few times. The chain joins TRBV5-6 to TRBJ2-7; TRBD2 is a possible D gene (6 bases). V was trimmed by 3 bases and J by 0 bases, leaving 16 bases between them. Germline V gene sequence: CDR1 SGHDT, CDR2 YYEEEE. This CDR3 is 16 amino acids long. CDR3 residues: CASSSWGGSSSYEQYF. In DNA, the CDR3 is TGTGCCAGCAGCTCCTGGGGAGGATCCAGCTCCTACGAGCAGTACTTC.

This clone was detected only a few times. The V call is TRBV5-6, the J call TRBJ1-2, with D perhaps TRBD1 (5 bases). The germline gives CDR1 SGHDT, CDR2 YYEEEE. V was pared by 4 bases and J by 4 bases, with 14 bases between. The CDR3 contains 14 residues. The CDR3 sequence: CASSRGGETYGYTF. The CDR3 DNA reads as TGTGCCAGCAGCCGGGGGGGGGAGACCTATGGCTACACCTTC.

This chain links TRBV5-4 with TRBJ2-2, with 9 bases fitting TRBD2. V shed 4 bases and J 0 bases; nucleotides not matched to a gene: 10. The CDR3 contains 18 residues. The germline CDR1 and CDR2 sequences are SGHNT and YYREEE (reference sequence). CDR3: CASSRLLLAGPNTGELFF. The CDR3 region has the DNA TGTGCCAGCAGCCGACTATTGCTAGCGGGACCGAACACCGGGGAGCTGTTTTTT.

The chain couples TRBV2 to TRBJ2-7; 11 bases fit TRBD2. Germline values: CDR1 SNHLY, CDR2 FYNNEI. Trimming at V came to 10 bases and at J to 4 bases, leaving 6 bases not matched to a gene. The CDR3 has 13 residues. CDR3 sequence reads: CATYTSGSYEQYF. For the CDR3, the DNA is TGTGCCACTTACACTAGCGGGAGTTACGAGCAGTACTTC.

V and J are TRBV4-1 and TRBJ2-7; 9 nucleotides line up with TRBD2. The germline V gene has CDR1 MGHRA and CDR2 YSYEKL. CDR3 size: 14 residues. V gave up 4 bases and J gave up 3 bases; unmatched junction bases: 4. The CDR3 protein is CASSPVAGDYEQYF. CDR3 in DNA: TGCGCCAGCAGCCCGGTAGCGGGGGACTACGAGCAGTACTTC.

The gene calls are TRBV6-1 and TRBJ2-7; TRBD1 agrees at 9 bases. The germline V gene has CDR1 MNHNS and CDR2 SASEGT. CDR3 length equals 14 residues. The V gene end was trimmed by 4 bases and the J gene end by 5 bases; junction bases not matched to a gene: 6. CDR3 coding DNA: TGTGCCAGCAGTGCGATCCGGGACAGGGACGAGCAGTACTTC. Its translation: CASSAIRDRDEQYF.

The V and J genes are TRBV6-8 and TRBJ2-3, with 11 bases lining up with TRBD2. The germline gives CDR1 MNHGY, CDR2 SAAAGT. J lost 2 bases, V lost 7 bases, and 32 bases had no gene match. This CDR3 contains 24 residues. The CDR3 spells CASKGFLWGRNSGRALRSTDTQYF. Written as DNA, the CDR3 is TGTGCCAGCAAAGGGTTTTTATGGGGGAGAAATAGCGGGAGGGCTCTCCGGTCCACAGATACGCAGTATTTT.

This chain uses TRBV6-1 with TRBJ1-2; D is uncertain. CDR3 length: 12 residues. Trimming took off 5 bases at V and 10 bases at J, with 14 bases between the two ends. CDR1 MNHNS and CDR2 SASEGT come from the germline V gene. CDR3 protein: CASSNRVSAYTF. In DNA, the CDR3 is TGTGCCAGCAGTAACCGGGTCTCGGCCTACACCTTC.

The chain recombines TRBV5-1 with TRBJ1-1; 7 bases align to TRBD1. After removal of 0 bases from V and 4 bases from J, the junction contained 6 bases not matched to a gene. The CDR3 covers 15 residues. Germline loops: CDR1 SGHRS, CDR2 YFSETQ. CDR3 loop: CASSLEGAAGTEAFF. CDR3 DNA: TGCGCCAGCAGCTTGGAGGGGGCGGCTGGCACTGAAGCTTTCTTT.